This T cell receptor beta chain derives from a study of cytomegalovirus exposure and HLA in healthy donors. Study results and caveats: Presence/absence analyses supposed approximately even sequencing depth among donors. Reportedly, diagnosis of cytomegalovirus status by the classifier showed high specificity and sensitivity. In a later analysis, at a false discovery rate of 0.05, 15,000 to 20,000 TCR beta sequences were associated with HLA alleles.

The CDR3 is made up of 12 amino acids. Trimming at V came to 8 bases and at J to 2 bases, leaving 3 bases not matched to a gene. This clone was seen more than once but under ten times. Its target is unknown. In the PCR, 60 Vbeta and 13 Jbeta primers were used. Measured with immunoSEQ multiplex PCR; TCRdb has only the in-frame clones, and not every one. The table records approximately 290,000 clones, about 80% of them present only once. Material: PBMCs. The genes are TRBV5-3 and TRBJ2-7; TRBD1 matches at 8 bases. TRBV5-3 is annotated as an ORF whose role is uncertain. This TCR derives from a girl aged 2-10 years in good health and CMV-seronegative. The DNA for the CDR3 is TGTGCCAGGAGGACAGGGACCTACGAGCAGTACTTC. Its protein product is CARRTGTYEQYF.